A selection of T cell receptor beta chains follows, all from one sample in a study of T cell responses to AZD1222 COVID-19 vaccine. The method was immunoSEQ multiplex PCR; TCRdb's version includes in-frame clones alone and lacks a portion of them. The repertoire has tens of thousands of clones, roughly nine tenths of them found once; the top ten carry roughly 27%. This material consisted of peripheral blood, taken 28 days after the second AZD1222 dose. The receptor set was obtained from an adult who received the AZD1222 COVID-19 vaccine. Each CDR3 is given with its conserved first and last residue. The D gene is left open where the match is weak. Size values are once, few and many counts, or a class for expanded clones, and some rows have none.

V,size,J,D,CDR3,DNA
TRBV19,once,TRBJ2-7,NA,CASGGREHYEQYF,TGTGCCAGTGGGGGGCGGGAGCACTACGAGCAGTACTTC
TRBV23-1,NA,TRBJ1-2,NA,CASRLNLDWTARASDDYGYTF,TGCGCCAGCAGACTTAACCTAGATTGGACAGCGCGAGCTTCTGACGACTATGGCTACACCTTC
TRBV3-1/TRBV3-2,once,TRBJ1-1,NA,CASSQGTGTEAFF,TGTGCCAGCAGCCAAGGGACGGGAACGGAAGCTTTCTTT
TRBV30,NA,TRBJ2-1,NA,CAWKHQEGRRSYNEQFF,TGTGCCTGGAAACATCAGGAGGGTCGAAGGTCCTACAATGAGCAGTTCTTC
TRBV9,once,TRBJ2-5,NA,CASSATVGEETQYF,TGTGCCAGCAGCGCGACAGTAGGGGAAGAGACCCAGTACTTC
TRBV18,once,TRBJ2-1,TRBD2,CASSPGTSGTNEQFF,TGTGCCAGCTCCCCCGGGACTAGCGGGACGAATGAGCAGTTCTTC
TRBV19,once,TRBJ1-2,NA,CASSPTLGGPNGYTF,TGTGCCAGTAGTCCCACCCTAGGAGGGCCGAATGGCTACACCTTC
TRBV9,NA,TRBJ1-5,NA,CASSEGRGDQPQHF,TGTGCCAGCAGCGAGGGACGGGGGGATCAGCCCCAGCATTTT
TRBV19,NA,TRBJ1-2,NA,CASRGRASNYGYTF,TGTGCCAGTAGAGGGAGGGCCTCTAACTATGGCTACACCTTC
TRBV27,NA,TRBJ2-7,TRBD1,CASNRGDRPYEQYF,TGTGCCAGCAACCGCGGGGACAGGCCCTACGAGCAGTACTTC
TRBV7-9,NA,TRBJ1-3,TRBD1,CASSGRQGTVSGNTIYF,TGTGCCAGCAGCGGGCGACAGGGAACCGTCTCTGGAAACACCATATATTTT
TRBV5-1,NA,TRBJ1-1,NA,CASSLGGDTEAFF,TGCGCCAGCAGCTTGGGGGGAGACACTGAAGCTTTCTTT
TRBV23-1,NA,TRBJ1-4,NA,CATVRRAPLEKLFF,TGCGCCACCGTCCGCCGGGCCCCTCTTGAAAAACTGTTTTTT
TRBV5-1,NA,TRBJ1-3,NA,CASSLDLGSSGNTIYF,TGCGCCAGCAGCTTGGATCTGGGGTCCTCTGGAAACACCATATATTTT
TRBV4-2,NA,TRBJ1-2,NA,CASWSGGLGSGYTF,TGTGCCAGCTGGAGCGGGGGGCTGGGGAGTGGCTACACCTTC
TRBV6-5,NA,TRBJ2-2,NA,CASTRGGNTGELFF,TGTGCCAGCACAAGGGGAGGGAACACCGGGGAGCTGTTTTTT
TRBV28,NA,TRBJ1-3,TRBD1,CASSPFGTASGNTIYF,TGTGCCAGCAGTCCTTTCGGGACAGCCTCTGGAAACACCATATATTTT
TRBV5-4,NA,TRBJ2-3,TRBD2,CASSHSGRRTDTQYF,TGTGCCAGCAGCCACAGCGGGAGGCGCACAGATACGCAGTATTTT
TRBV5-1,once,TRBJ2-7,NA,CASSPATLASYPLDYEQYF,TGCGCCAGCAGCCCGGCGACCCTAGCTTCCTACCCTTTAGACTACGAGCAGTACTTC
TRBV6-1,many,TRBJ1-5,NA,CASSEGGRVQPQHF,TGTGCCAGCAGTGAAGGTGGCAGGGTCCAGCCCCAGCATTTT
TRBV7-3,NA,TRBJ1-1,NA,CASTDTGNTEAFF,TGTGCCAGCACCGACACAGGGAACACTGAAGCTTTCTTT
TRBV29-1,NA,TRBJ2-2,TRBD2,CSVEDLWAGEDTGELFF,TGCAGCGTTGAAGATCTTTGGGCGGGAGAGGACACCGGGGAGCTGTTTTTT
TRBV12-5,NA,TRBJ1-3,TRBD1,CASGGQGGRSTGNTIYF,TGTGCTAGTGGGGGACAGGGAGGGCGTTCCACTGGAAACACCATATATTTT